This passage covers 19 T cell receptor beta chains from one sample sequenced in a study of early stage breast cancer tumors. Produced via immunoSEQ multiplex PCR; TCRdb's table is partial and in-frame only. Among fewer than 75,000 clones listed, more than 60% were seen once. What was sequenced was blood. Source of these receptors: a person aged 30-39 years with breast cancer.

The V call is TRBV18, the J call TRBJ1-5; D is unclear. V lost 2 bases and J lost 7, with 15 bases in between. The CDR3 spans 15 residues. CDR1 and CDR2 from the germline V gene are KGHSH and LQKENI. The CDR3 DNA reads as TGTGCCAGCTCACCATCTGGCGGGGAAAAACAGCCCCAGCATTTT. Translation: CASSPSGGEKQPQHF.

This chain connects TRBV5-4 to TRBJ2-3, with TRBD2 identical over 8 bases. V lost 0 bases and J lost 2; bases outside the gene matches: 2. The CDR3 contains 15 residues. Per germline, CDR1 SGHNT and CDR2 YYREEE (reference sequence). The CDR3 DNA is TGTGCCAGCAGCTTGGGGACTAGCAACACAGATACGCAGTATTTT. Translation: CASSLGTSNTDTQYF.

This clone was found once. The chain has TRBV30 and TRBJ2-3; 9 positions match TRBD2. V gave up 0 bases and J gave up 1 base; unmatched junction bases: 5. Germline CDR1 GTSNPN, CDR2 SVGIG (reference sequence). This CDR3 has 16 residues. The CDR3 DNA sequence: TGTGCCTGGAGTGTATCCCGGACTAGCGGCACAGATACGCAGTATTTT. Translation: CAWSVSRTSGTDTQYF.

V and J are TRBV6-1 and TRBJ2-1; TRBD2 agrees at 9 bases. Germline V CDR1 and CDR2: MNHNS, SASEGT. With 2 bases clipped from V and 0 bases from J, the junction kept 5 bases outside the gene matches. The CDR3 totals 17 residues. Written as DNA, the CDR3 is TGTGCCAGCAGTGAACTGCGGGGGGGGAGCTCCTACAATGAGCAGTTCTTC. It yields the protein CASSELRGGSSYNEQFF.

J is TRBJ1-2 and V is TRBV6-1; the D is unclear. Per the germline V gene, CDR1 is MNHNS and CDR2 is SASEGT. This CDR3 is 9 amino acids long. Here the CDR3 DNA reads TGTAGCAGTAACTATGGCTACACCTTC. Amino acid sequence: CSSNYGYTF.

This clone was observed once. This chain connects TRBV7-3 to TRBJ2-2, with D perhaps matching TRBD1 (8 bases). Trimming pared 4 bases from V and 5 bases from J, leaving 29 bases between. The CDR3 runs to 20 residues. The germline V gene has CDR1 SGHTA and CDR2 FQGTGA. Here the CDR3 DNA reads TGTGCCAGCAGCTCCCCTGCAGGGGGCGCGGGCAGGGGGGGTACCGGGGAGCTGTTTTTT. It is translated as CASSSPAGGAGRGGTGELFF.

The chain employs TRBV7-2 and TRBJ2-5; 7 positions match TRBD2. Germline V gene lookup returns CDR1 SGHTA and CDR2 FQGNSA. The CDR3 is 13 residues long. The J segment lost 2 bases and the V segment lost 5 bases, leaving 2 bases of the junction unmatched. The chain's CDR3 is CASSAGVQETQYF. CDR3 bases: TGTGCCAGCAGCGCGGGGGTACAAGAGACCCAGTACTTC.

The genes are TRBV19 and TRBJ2-1, with 11 bases identical to TRBD2. Germline CDR1 and CDR2: LNHDA and SQIVND (reference sequence). The CDR3 contains 16 residues. J lost 2 bases, V lost 6 bases, and 6 bases had no gene match. The CDR3 DNA reads TGTGCCAGTAGGGGGCTAGCGGGAGGTACCTACAATGAGCAGTTCTTC. It translates to CASRGLAGGTYNEQFF. Using reference TRBV19 and TRBJ2-1 for the parts outside the CDR3, the full variable domain is DGGITQSPKYLFRKEGQNVTLSCEQNLNHDAMYWYRQDPGQGLRLIYYSQIVNDFQKGDIAEGYSVSREKKESFPLTVTSAQKNPTAFYLCASRGLAGGTYNEQFFGPGTRLTVL.

The chain uses TRBV7-6 and TRBJ2-2; TRBD2 matches at 9 bases. Germline loops: CDR1 SGHVS, CDR2 FNYEAQ. The CDR3 is made up of 15 amino acids. The ends lost 5 bases at V and 4 bases at J; junction bases unmatched: 5. The CDR3 reads CASSVSGRGTGELFF. CDR3 DNA: TGTGCCAGCAGCGTTAGCGGGAGAGGCACCGGGGAGCTGTTTTTT.

The chain is built from TRBV7-3 and TRBJ2-1; the D is unclear. V gave up 5 bases and J gave up 0 bases, with 11 bases separating them. There are 15 residues in the CDR3. The germline CDR1 and CDR2 sequences are SGHTA and FQGTGA. CDR3 sequence reads: CASSPRVGSYNEQFF. The CDR3 region has the DNA TGTGCCAGCAGCCCGCGAGTGGGCTCCTACAATGAGCAGTTCTTC.

The chain joins TRBV27 to TRBJ2-3, with a possible D match to TRBD2 (5 bases). V shed 3 bases and J shed 0 bases, with 10 bases lying between them. Germline CDR1 is MNHEY and CDR2 is SMNVEV (reference sequence). This CDR3 is built from 15 residues. The CDR3 bases are TGTGCCAGCAGTTTGGAAGCGGCTAGCACAGATACGCAGTATTTT. Protein: CASSLEAASTDTQYF.

This sequence joins TRBV27 and TRBJ2-3; D may be TRBD1 (5 bases). This CDR3 has 14 amino acids. Trimming cost V 10 bases and J 1 base, with 15 bases left between them. Germline V gene sequence: CDR1 MNHEY, CDR2 SMNVEV (reference sequence). DNA of the CDR3: TGTGCCACCTTAGACAGCCGGCGCACAGATACGCAGTATTTT. This codes for CATLDSRRTDTQYF.

The chain carries TRBV9 and TRBJ1-3; D remains ambiguous. Trimming left V 3 bases short and J 1 base short, with 8 bases between. Per the germline V gene, CDR1 is SGDLS and CDR2 is YYNGEE. This CDR3 has 14 residues. CDR3 bases: TGTGCCAGCAGCGAGATGGTTTCTGGAAACACCATATATTTT. Encoded protein: CASSEMVSGNTIYF.

V usage is TRBV5-8 and J usage is TRBJ2-7, with 8 bases matching TRBD2. CDR3 length: 14 residues. V shed 4 bases and J 2 bases; nucleotides not matched to a gene: 5. Germline V gives CDR1 SGHTS, CDR2 YDEGEE. CDR3 bases: TGTGCCAGCAGCCGGGCGGGGGGAACCTACGAGCAGTACTTC. This translates into CASSRAGGTYEQYF.

V and J are TRBV5-1 and TRBJ2-1; 12 nucleotides agree with TRBD2. Germline V gene data show CDR1 as SGHRS and CDR2 as YFSETQ. This CDR3 is 17 amino acids long. The V and J ends lost 5 bases and 4 bases, in that order; junction bases with no gene match: 10. In DNA form, the CDR3 reads TGCGCCAGCAGTAAGGTTCTAGGGACTAGCGGGTACAATGAGCAGTTCTTC. Translated: CASSKVLGTSGYNEQFF.

By sample share, this clone is medium-sized. This sequence joins TRBV19 and TRBJ1-5, with D possibly matching TRBD1 (5 bases). The V end was cut by 1 base, the J end by 5 bases, with 9 bases between. Looked up from germline, CDR1 is LNHDA and CDR2 is SQIVND (reference sequence). The CDR3 totals 14 residues. The CDR3 loop is CASSIAGHDQPQHF. In nucleotides, the CDR3 is TGTGCCAGTAGTATAGCGGGGCACGATCAGCCCCAGCATTTT.

V gene TRBV5-6 combines with J gene TRBJ2-1; maybe TRBD1 (5 bases). Trimming pared 4 bases from V and 4 bases from J, leaving 9 bases between. The CDR3 sequence is 13 residues long. Germline CDR1 reads SGHDT; CDR2 reads YYEEEE. CDR3 nucleotides: TGTGCCAGCAGCGCCGACAGTTACAATGAGCAGTTCTTC. Amino acids: CASSADSYNEQFF.

V gene TRBV5-4 combines with J gene TRBJ2-3; 12 positions match TRBD2. Trimming cost V 5 bases and J 4 bases; bases outside gene matches: 5. Looked up from germline, CDR1 is SGHNT and CDR2 is YYREEE (reference sequence). This CDR3 has 15 amino acids. The CDR3 DNA is TGTGCCAGCAGTAGACTAGCGGGAGTAGCAGATACGCAGTATTTT. Amino acid sequence: CASSRLAGVADTQYF.

The chain uses TRBV6-4 and TRBJ2-1; the match to TRBD2 covers 8 bases. Per germline, CDR1 MRHNA and CDR2 SNTAGT. This CDR3 has 17 amino acids. J gave up 10 bases and V 3 bases, and 17 bases lay outside the gene matches. DNA for the CDR3: TGTGCCAGCAGTGAGGGGGGCGCGGGACTAGGGCAGAGCGAGCAGTTCTTC. It encodes CASSEGGAGLGQSEQFF.